These T cell receptor beta chains were read from a single sample in a study of blood T cells in healthy people across ages. MiXCR, applied by TCRdb to the 5' RACE reads, yields one record per CDR3 protein. The repertoire holds some 730,000 distinct CDR3 sequences, with 22% as singletons. The material sequenced was blood. The receptors originated from a man in his 70s in good health. The CDR3 runs from the conserved cysteine through the conserved F or W. The D gene is left open where the match is weak. Clone size is shown for a subset of rows, as once, few, many or a class of expanded clone.

d_call	v_call	j_call	clone_size	cdr3_nt	cdr3_aa
-	TRBV7-9	TRBJ2-5	-	TGTGCCAGCAGCGGTTGGGGTCAAGAGACCCAGTACTTC	CASSGWGQETQYF
TRBD2	TRBV7-2	TRBJ2-3	few	TGTGCCAGCAGCATGGTGAGCGGGATAGCAGATACGCAGTATTTT	CASSMVSGIADTQYF
-	TRBV12-3/TRBV12-4	TRBJ2-2	-	TGTGCCAGCGGGCCGACCGGGGAGCTGTTTTTT	CASGPTGELFF
-	TRBV5-1	TRBJ2-5	-	TGCGCCAGCAGCCCCGGATCTCTACAGACCCAGTACTTC	CASSPGSLQTQYF
TRBD1	TRBV20-1	TRBJ1-2	few	TGCAGTGCGGGGCGGACAGGGGGCCCTAACTATGGCTACACCTTC	CSAGRTGGPNYGYTF
TRBD1	TRBV19	TRBJ1-2	many	TGTGCCAGCGAGGACAGGGGGAATAACTATGGCTACACCTTC	CASEDRGNNYGYTF
-	TRBV18	TRBJ1-1	-	TGTGCCAGCTCCCCTCCGGGGGGCAATGCTTTCTTT	CASSPPGGNAFF
-	TRBV5-1	TRBJ2-1	-	TGCGCCAGCAGGGGGGGAGATGAGCAGTTCTTC	CASRGGDEQFF
-	TRBV7-2	TRBJ2-1	few	TGTGCCAGCAGCTTAGCCATTCTTGAGTCCTACAATGAGCAGTTCTTC	CASSLAILESYNEQFF
-	TRBV3-1	TRBJ1-2	-	TGTACCAGCAGCCAAGGTGTGGGACCGGGAAGAGGCTACACCTTC	CTSSQGVGPGRGYTF
TRBD2	TRBV12-3/TRBV12-4	TRBJ2-5	-	TGTGCCAGCAGTTTAGGTCTAGCGGGGGGGCTAGGGGAGACCCAGTACTTC	CASSLGLAGGLGETQYF
TRBD1	TRBV10-3	TRBJ1-2	-	TGTGCCATCAACTTGGACAGGGATAACTATGGCTACACCTTC	CAINLDRDNYGYTF
TRBD1	TRBV19	TRBJ2-7	few	TGTGCCAGTGACTCCGGGACAGGGGGCGGATACGAGCAGTACTTC	CASDSGTGGGYEQYF
-	TRBV20-1	TRBJ2-4	few	TGCAGTGCTAGAGTGGCAGGCGCGACCAAAAACATTCAGTACTTC	CSARVAGATKNIQYF
-	TRBV20-1	TRBJ2-3	few	TGCAGTGCTAGGGGCTTCAGGGGACATCCTAGCACAGATACGCAGTATTTT	CSARGFRGHPSTDTQYF
-	TRBV6-5	TRBJ1-4	few	TGTGCCAGCAGCAGGGTTTTCAATGAAAAACTGTTTTTT	CASSRVFNEKLFF
-	TRBV5-1	TRBJ1-3	-	TGCGCCAGCAGCCCCGGTGGGACCATATATTTT	CASSPGGTIYF
TRBD1	TRBV10-3	TRBJ1-5	-	TGTGCCATCAGGGACAGGGAGGGCCAGCCCCAGCATTTT	CAIRDREGQPQHF
TRBD2	TRBV20-1	TRBJ2-5	many	TGCAGTGCTAGAGGGCCTAGCGGGAGGGGCCAAGAGACCCAGTACTTC	CSARGPSGRGQETQYF
TRBD2	TRBV10-3	TRBJ2-1	-	TGTGCCATCAGTAGCGGGAGGGAGGCCTACAATGAGCAGTTCTTC	CAISSGREAYNEQFF
-	TRBV6-6	TRBJ2-3	-	TGTGCCAGCAGCCTCCCCCCGTCAGATACGCAGTATTTT	CASSLPPSDTQYF
TRBD2	TRBV5-1	TRBJ2-7	-	TGCGCCAGCAGCTTGTTAGCGGGAAGGCGCGAGCAGTACTTC	CASSLLAGRREQYF
TRBD1	TRBV7-3	TRBJ1-2	-	TGTGCCAGCAGCTTAAGCGCCGGGACAGGGTACTATGGCTACACCTTC	CASSLSAGTGYYGYTF
TRBD2	TRBV7-2	TRBJ2-3	-	TGTGCCAGCAGCTTAGGGAGACTAGCGGATGGGGGAGATACGCAGTATTTT	CASSLGRLADGGDTQYF
-	TRBV29-1	TRBJ2-3	few	TGCAGCGCAGGCACAGATACGCAGTATTTT	CSAGTDTQYF
TRBD1	TRBV20-1	TRBJ1-6	few	TGCAGTGCTTTCCCGGGACAGGGGACTAATTCACCCCTCCACTTT	CSAFPGQGTNSPLHF
-	TRBV5-1	TRBJ2-2	-	TGCGCCAGCGGTGTTGGGTTTTTAGCCGGGGAGCCGTTTTTT	CASGVGFLAGEPFF
TRBD1	TRBV25-1	TRBJ2-5	few	TGTGCCAGCAGTGCGACAGGGGCTACCTACAATGAGCAGCTCTTC	CASSATGATYNEQLF
-	TRBV7-9	TRBJ2-1	few	TGTGCCAGCAGCTTCCAGGGTTGGCAGTTCTTC	CASSFQGWQFF